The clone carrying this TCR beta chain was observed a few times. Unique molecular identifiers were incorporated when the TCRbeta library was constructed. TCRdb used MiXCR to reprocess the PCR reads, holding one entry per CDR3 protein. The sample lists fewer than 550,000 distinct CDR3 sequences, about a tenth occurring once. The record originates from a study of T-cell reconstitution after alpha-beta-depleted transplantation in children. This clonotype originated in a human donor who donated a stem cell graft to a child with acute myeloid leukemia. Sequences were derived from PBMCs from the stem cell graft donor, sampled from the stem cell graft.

The CDR3 DNA reads as TGTGCCAGCTTAGGGGGCTTTAGTTGTTGGACTGAAGCTTTCTTT. This encodes CASLGGFSCWTEAFF. The chain links TRBV3-1 to TRBJ1-1; TRBD1 matches at 7 bases. CDR1 LGHDT and CDR2 YNNKEL come from the germline V gene (reference sequence). V lost 8 bases, J lost 5 bases, and 14 bases stayed unmatched. The CDR3 covers 15 residues.